Below, one T cell receptor (beta chain) is given with its context. No antigen is known for it. Qualities for individual bases were not recorded, and no much larger clone is one base off. Reading the label with the study, this specimen's treatment or condition is: live attenuated yellow fever vaccine strain. At every blood-draw timepoint, two biological replicates of bulk PBMCs were collected. A standard Ficoll-Paque protocol was used to isolate PBMCs from peripheral blood. TriZol was used to extract RNA from bulk PBMCs, CD4 and CD8 fractions, and dextramer-positive and dextramer-negative fractions. From a lookup of the germline V gene (reference sequence), CDR1 and CDR2 are LNHDA and SQIVND. V gives up 3 bases and J gives up 6 bases, and the segment between their germline ends measures 25 bases. The CDR3, cysteine through phenylalanine, is 18 amino acids long. This entry keeps only the CDR3 DNA: 54 bases, framed from base 1.

TCR cDNA was made using 5'RACE template switching, a step that added a universal primer site and unique molecular identifiers. cDNA synthesis was primed from both the TCR alpha and TCR beta constant segments. Two PCR steps were used to amplify libraries, with sample barcodes and sequencing adapters being added in the second step. Libraries were sequenced on Illumina HiSeq 2500 (2x100 bp) or NovaSeq (2x150 bp). In the paper's pipeline: Demultiplexing of reads and collapsing into UMI consensus sequences were performed with MIGEC, and V(D)J alignment was carried out with MiXCR. Vaccine-responding clonotypes were defined with edgeR using replicate PBMC samples, requiring FDR below 0.01 and a log2 fold change above 5 up to day 15. CD4 or CD8 identity was assigned to each bulk clonotype according to whether the clonotype was present at higher abundance in the sequenced CD4 repertoire or the sequenced CD8 repertoire. The public reads were reprocessed in TCRdb via fastp at Q25 and MiXCR, keeping in-frame beta chains. Merged by CDR3 protein, the rows form single entries marked with the most common genes and DNA. The V and J calls were determined by TCRdb, not by the authors. This sample is represented by a few hundred thousand distinct CDR3 sequences; roughly 8.6% of them were singletons. 17% of the sample comes from the top ten.

The record originates from a study of T cells after yellow fever vaccination (dated by TCRdb to about 2019). Some background on the complete study: Libraries from fractions with low cell numbers were prepared with the SMART-Seq v4 Ultra Low Input RNA kit. To follow T-cell clones before and after both primary and booster YFV17D yellow fever vaccination, bulk TCR alpha and beta repertoires underwent longitudinal sequencing. Two healthy male donors, one aged 18 to 30 and one aged 30 to 40 years, made up the cohort. Blood was drawn at multiple timepoints before and after primary and secondary immunization, with bulk PBMC replicates and cell subsets isolated. The full study reports these points: FACS-sorted repertoires could contain abundant contaminating clonotypes from the bulk population, so computational filtering was required. A small fraction of clonotypes showed up in both the CD4 and CD8 compartments, probably as a result of convergent recombination. The study included only a couple of donors, which limits how far the findings can be generalized. After the booster, most clones that had expanded after primary vaccination were detected again (around 97% of CD4 and over 75% of CD8), suggesting broad maintenance of memory. The secondary T-cell response was found to be weaker but faster than the primary response, with a peak reached on day 5 rather than on day 15.

The TCR originated in a young man who received the YFV17D yellow fever vaccine. This material consisted of PBMCs, taken roughly seven weeks after the first yellow fever vaccination. In this chain, TRBV19 is recombined with TRBJ2-3; TRBD2 is possibly the D segment (6 matching bases). The CDR3 loop reads CASSIGPGVAAIEDTQYF. The nucleotide sequence reads TGTGCCAGTAGTATCGGCCCGGGGGTAGCGGCCATCGAGGATACGCAGTATTTT. Reference TRBV19 and TRBJ2-3 genes cover what lies past the CDR3, so the full variable domain is DGGITQSPKYLFRKEGQNVTLSCEQNLNHDAMYWYRQDPGQGLRLIYYSQIVNDFQKGDIAEGYSVSREKKESFPLTVTSAQKNPTAFYLCASSIGPGVAAIEDTQYFGPGTRLTVL.